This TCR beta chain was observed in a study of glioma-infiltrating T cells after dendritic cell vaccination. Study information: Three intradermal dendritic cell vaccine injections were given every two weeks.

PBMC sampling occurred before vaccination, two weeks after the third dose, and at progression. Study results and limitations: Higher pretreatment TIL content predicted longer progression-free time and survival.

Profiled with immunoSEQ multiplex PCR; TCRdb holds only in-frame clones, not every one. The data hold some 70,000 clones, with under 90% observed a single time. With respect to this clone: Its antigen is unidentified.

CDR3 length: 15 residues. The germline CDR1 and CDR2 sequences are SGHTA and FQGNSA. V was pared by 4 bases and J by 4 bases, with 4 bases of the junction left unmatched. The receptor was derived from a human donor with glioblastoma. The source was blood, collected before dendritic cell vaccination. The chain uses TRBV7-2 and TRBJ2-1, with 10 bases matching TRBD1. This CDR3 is CASSSRQGAYNEQFF. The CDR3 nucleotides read TGTGCCAGCAGCTCAAGACAGGGGGCTTACAATGAGCAGTTCTTC.